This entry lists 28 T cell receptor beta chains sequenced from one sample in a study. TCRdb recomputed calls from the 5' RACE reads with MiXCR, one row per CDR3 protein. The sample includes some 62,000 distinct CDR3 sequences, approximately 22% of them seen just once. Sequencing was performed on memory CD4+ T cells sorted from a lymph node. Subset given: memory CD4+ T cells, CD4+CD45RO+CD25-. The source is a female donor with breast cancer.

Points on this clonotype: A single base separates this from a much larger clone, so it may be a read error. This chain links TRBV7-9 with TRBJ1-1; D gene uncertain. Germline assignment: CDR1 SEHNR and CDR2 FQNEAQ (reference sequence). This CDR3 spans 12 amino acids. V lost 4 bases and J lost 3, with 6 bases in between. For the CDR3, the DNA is TGTGCCAGCAGCTCAGCTTACACTGAAGCTTTCTTT. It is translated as CASSSAYTEAFF.

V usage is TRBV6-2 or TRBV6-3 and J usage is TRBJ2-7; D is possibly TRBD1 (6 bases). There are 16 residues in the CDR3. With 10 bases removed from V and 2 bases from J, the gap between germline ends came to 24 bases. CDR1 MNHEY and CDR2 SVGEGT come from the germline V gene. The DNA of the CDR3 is TGTGCCATCCGGGACATCAGGGGAGAACGTACCTACGAGCAGTACTTC. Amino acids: CAIRDIRGERTYEQYF.

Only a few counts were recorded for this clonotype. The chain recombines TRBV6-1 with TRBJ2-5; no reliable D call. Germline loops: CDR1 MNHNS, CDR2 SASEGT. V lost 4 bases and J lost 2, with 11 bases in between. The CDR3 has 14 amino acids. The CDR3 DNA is TGTGCCAGCAGTGGTCTTAGTTTGCAAGAGACCCAGTACTTC. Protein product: CASSGLSLQETQYF.

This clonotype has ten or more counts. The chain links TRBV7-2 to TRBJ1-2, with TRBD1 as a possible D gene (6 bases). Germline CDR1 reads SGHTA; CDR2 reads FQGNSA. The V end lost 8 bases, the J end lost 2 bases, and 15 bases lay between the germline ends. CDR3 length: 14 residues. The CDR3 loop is CASALGGGNYGYTF. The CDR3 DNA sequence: TGTGCCAGCGCACTTGGGGGCGGCAACTATGGCTACACCTTC.

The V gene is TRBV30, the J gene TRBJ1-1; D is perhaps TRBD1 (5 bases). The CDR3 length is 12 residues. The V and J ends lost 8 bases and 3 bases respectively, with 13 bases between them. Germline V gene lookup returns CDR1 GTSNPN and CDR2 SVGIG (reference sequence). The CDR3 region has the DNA TGTGCCCGGGGGGGGACTGACACTGAAGCTTTCTTT. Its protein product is CARGGTDTEAFF.

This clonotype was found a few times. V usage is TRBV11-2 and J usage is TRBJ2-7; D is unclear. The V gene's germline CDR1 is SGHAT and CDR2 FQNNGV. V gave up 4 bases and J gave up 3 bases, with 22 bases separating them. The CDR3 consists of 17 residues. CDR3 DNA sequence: TGTGCCAGCAGCTCAGCGACTTCCCGTCAACTTTACTACGAGCAGTACTTC. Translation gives CASSSATSRQLYYEQYF.

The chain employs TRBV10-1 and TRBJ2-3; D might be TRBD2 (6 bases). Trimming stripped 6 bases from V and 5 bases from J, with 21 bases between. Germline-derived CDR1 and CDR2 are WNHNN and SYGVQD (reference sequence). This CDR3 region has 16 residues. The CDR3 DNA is TGCGCCAGCAGGGGCCGACAGCGGGCACACTTAGATACGCAGTATTTT. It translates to CASRGRQRAHLDTQYF.

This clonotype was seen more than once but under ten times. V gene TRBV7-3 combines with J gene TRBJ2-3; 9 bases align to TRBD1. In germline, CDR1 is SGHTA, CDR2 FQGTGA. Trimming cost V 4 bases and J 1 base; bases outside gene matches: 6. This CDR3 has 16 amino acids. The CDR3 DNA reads TGTGCCAGCAGCTATACAGGGGGCACGGGCACAGATACGCAGTATTTT. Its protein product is CASSYTGGTGTDTQYF.

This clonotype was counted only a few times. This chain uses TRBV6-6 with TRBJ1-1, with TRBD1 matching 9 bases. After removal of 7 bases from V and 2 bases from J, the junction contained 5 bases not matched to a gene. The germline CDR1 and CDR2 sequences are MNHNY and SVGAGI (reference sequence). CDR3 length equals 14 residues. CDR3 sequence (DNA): TGTGCCAGCACTGAGACAGGGGGAAACACTGAAGCTTTCTTT. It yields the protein CASTETGGNTEAFF.

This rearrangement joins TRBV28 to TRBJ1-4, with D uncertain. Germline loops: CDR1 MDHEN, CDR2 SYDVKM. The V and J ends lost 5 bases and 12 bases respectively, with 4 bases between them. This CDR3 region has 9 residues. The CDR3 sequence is CASSLQLFF. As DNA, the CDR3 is TGTGCCAGCAGTCTTCAACTGTTTTTT.

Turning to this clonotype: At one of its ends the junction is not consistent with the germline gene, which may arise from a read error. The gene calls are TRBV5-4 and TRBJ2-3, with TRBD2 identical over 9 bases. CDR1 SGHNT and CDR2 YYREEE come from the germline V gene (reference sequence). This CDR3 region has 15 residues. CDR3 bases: TGTGCCAGTAGCTTGTTAAGTAGCGGGAGTGGTACGCAGTATTTT. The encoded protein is CASSLLSSGSGTQYF.

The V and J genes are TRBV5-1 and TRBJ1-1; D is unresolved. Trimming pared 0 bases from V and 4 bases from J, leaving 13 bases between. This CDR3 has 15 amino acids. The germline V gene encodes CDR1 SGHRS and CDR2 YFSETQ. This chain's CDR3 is CASSLVFGRGTEAFF. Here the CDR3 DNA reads TGCGCCAGCAGCTTGGTTTTTGGACGCGGCACTGAAGCTTTCTTT.

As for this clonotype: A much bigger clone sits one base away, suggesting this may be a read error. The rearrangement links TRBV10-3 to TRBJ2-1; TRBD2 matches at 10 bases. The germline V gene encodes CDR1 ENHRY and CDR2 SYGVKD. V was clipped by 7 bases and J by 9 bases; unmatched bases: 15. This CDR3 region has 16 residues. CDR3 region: CAITPRSGGVLSEQFF. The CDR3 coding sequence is TGTGCCATCACGCCACGAAGCGGGGGGGTCCTGAGTGAGCAGTTCTTC.

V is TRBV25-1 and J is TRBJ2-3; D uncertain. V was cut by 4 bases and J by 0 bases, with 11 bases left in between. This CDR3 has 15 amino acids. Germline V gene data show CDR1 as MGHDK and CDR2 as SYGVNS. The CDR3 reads CASSAGVPSTDTQYF. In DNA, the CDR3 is TGTGCCAGCAGTGCAGGAGTCCCTAGCACAGATACGCAGTATTTT.

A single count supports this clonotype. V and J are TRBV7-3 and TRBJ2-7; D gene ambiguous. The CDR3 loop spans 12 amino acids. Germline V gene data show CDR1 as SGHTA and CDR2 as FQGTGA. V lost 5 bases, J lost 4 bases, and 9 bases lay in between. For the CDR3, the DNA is TGTGCCAGCAGCCCCGATGGGTACGAGCAGTACTTC. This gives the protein CASSPDGYEQYF.

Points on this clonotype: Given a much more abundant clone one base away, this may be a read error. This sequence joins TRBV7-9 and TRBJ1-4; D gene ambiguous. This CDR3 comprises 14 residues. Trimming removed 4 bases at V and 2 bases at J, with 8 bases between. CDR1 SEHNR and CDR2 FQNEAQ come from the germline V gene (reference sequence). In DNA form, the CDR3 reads TGTGCCAGCAGCTCGACCTATACTAATGAAAAACTGTTTTTT. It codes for CASSSTYTNEKLFF.

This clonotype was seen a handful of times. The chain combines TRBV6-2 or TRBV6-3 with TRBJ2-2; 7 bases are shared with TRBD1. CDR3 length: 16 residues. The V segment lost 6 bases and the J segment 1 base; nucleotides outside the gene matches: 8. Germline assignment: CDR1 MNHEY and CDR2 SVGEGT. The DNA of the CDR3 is TGTGCCAGCAGCCTTCGGACAGGCATGAACACCGGGGAGCTGTTTTTT. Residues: CASSLRTGMNTGELFF.

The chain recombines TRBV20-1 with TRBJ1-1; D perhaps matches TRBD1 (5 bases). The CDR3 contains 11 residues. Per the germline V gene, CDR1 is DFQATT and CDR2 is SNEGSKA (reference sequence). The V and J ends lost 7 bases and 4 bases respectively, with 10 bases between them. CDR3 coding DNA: TGCAGTGTGCAGGGATCCACTGAAGCTTTCTTT. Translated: CSVQGSTEAFF.

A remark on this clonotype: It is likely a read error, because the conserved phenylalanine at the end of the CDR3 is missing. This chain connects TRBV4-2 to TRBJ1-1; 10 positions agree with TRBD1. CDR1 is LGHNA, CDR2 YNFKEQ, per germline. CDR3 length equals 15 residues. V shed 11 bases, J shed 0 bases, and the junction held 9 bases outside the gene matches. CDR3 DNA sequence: TGTGCCTCCCAACCGGGACAGGGGATGAACACTGAAGCTTTCCTT. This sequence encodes CASQPGQGMNTEAFL.

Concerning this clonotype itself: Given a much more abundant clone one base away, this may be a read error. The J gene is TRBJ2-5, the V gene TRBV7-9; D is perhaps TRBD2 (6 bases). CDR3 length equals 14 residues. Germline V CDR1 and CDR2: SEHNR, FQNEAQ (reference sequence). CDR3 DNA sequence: TGTACTAGCAGCCTATCTGGTCACCAAGAGACCCAGTACTTC. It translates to CTSSLSGHQETQYF. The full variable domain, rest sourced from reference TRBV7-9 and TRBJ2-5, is DTGVSQNPRHKITKRGQNVTFRCDPISEHNRLYWYRQTLGQGPEFLTYFQNEAQLEKSRLLSDRFSAERPKGSFSTLEIQRTEQGDSAMYLCTSSLSGHQETQYFGPGTRLLVL.

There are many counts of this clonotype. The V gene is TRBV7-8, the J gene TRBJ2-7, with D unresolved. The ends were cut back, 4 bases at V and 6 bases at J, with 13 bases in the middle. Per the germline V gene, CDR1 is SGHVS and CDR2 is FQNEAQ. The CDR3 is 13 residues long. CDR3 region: CASSSRPGFEQYF. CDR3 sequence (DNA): TGTGCCAGCAGCTCCCGACCGGGCTTCGAGCAGTACTTC.

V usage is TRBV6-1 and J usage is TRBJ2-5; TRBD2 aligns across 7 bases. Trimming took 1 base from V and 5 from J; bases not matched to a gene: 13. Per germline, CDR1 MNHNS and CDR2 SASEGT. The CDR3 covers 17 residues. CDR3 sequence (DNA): TGTGCCAGCAGTGAAGACAATGGAGGACTAGTGATGGAGACCCAGTACTTC. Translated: CASSEDNGGLVMETQYF.

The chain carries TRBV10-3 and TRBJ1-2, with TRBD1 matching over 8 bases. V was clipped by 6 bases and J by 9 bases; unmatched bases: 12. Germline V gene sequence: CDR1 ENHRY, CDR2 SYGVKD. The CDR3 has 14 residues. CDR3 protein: CAIRDPGQASSYTF. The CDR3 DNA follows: TGTGCCATCAGGGACCCGGGACAGGCTTCTAGCTACACCTTC.

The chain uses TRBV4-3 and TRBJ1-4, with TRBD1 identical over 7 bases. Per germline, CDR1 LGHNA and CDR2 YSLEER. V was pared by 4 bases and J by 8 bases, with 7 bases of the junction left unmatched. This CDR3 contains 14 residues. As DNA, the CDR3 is TGCGCCAGCAGCCCGAGGGGGCGAGGGGAAAAACTGTTTTTT. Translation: CASSPRGRGEKLFF.

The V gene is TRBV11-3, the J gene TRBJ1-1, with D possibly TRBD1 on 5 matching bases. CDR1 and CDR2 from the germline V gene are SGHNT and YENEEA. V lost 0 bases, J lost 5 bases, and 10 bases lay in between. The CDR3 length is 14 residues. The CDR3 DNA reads TGTGCCAGCAGCTTAGAGGGGCAAAGGACTGAAGCTTTCTTT. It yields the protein CASSLEGQRTEAFF.

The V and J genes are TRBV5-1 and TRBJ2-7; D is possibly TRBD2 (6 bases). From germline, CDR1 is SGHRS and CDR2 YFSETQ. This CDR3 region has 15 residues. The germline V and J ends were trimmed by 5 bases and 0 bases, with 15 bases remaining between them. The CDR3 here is CASRDPGRFSYEQYF. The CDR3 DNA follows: TGCGCCAGCAGGGACCCAGGGAGGTTCTCCTACGAGCAGTACTTC. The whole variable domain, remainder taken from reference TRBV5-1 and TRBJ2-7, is KAGVTQTPRYLIKTRGQQVTLSCSPISGHRSVSWYQQTPGQGLQFLFEYFSETQRNKGNFPGRFSGRQFSNSRSEMNVSTLELGDSALYLCASRDPGRFSYEQYFGPGTRLTVT.

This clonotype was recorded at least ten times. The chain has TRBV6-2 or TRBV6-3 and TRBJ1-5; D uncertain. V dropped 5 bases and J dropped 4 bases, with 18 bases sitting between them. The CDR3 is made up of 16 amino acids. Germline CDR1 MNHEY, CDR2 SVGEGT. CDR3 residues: CASSPSRELINQPQHF. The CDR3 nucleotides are TGTGCCAGCAGTCCCTCGCGGGAGCTCATAAATCAGCCCCAGCATTTT.

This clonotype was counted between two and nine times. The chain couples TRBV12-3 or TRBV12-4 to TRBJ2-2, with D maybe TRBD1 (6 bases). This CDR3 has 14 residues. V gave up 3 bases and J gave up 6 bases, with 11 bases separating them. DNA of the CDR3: TGTGCCAGCAGTTTTGGGGGCGCCTCCGGGGAGCTGTTTTTT. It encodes CASSFGGASGELFF.